This T cell receptor beta chain stems from a study of blood T cell repertoires in COVID-19. The Seattle patients, enrolled during active infection, were followed longitudinally. This table comes from immunoSEQ multiplex PCR, and its TCRdb copy is limited to in-frame clones, with some not included. The sample has about 180,000 clones; 81% are singletons. This TCR was sampled from a woman aged 80 or over with COVID-19, enrolled during active disease. Specimen: peripheral blood.

Written as DNA, the CDR3 is TGTGCCAGCAGCCAACGCGGGAGGGCCGAATCCGAAAAAGAGACCCAGTACTTC. Translated: CASSQRGRAESEKETQYF. The genes are TRBV14 and TRBJ2-5; 9 nucleotides agree with TRBD2. The germline V gene encodes CDR1 SGHDN and CDR2 FVKESK. V lost 2 bases to trimming and J lost 3 bases; unmatched junction nucleotides: 13. The CDR3 length is 18 residues.